These T cell receptor beta chains were read from a single sample in a study of blood T cell repertoires in COVID-19. The protocol was immunoSEQ multiplex PCR, while the TCRdb copy is restricted to in-frame clones and leaves out a portion. The sample has around 80,000 clones, 82% seen once. The source material was peripheral blood. All receptors come from a man in his 60s with acute or convalescent COVID-19. Each CDR3 is given with its conserved first and last residue. D genes are given only for firm matches. Clone size appears in some rows only: once, few, many, or a class for an expanded clone.

V gene	clone size	D gene	J gene	CDR3 protein	CDR3 DNA
TRBV5-1	.	TRBD1	TRBJ2-7	CASSMGQSFYEQYF	TGCGCCAGCAGCATGGGACAGTCCTTCTACGAGCAGTACTTC
TRBV11-3	.	TRBD2	TRBJ2-1	CASSFGGVGYNEQFF	TGTGCCAGCAGCTTTGGGGGGGTTGGCTACAATGAGCAGTTCTTC
TRBV19	.	.	TRBJ2-5	CASSIDRGETQYF	TGTGCCAGTAGTATAGACAGGGGAGAGACCCAGTACTTC
TRBV7-2	.	TRBD1	TRBJ2-1	CASSFGTGQREQFF	TGTGCCAGCAGCTTTGGGACAGGGCAAAGGGAGCAGTTCTTC
TRBV9	.	TRBD2	TRBJ2-1	CASSVFSSGRLNEQFF	TGTGCCAGCAGCGTGTTTTCTAGCGGGAGACTCAATGAGCAGTTCTTC
TRBV27	.	.	TRBJ2-7	CASSLHRVDNEQYF	TGTGCCAGCAGTTTACACAGGGTTGATAACGAGCAGTACTTC
TRBV10-3	.	.	TRBJ1-4	CAISASGEEKLFF	TGTGCCATCAGTGCTTCAGGGGAGGAAAAACTGTTTTTT
TRBV15	.	TRBD1	TRBJ1-3	CATSRGRGQKNTIYF	TGTGCCACCAGCAGAGGCAGGGGGCAAAAAAACACCATATATTTT
TRBV19	.	.	TRBJ2-5	CASSIGSQETQYF	TGTGCCAGTAGTATCGGGTCCCAAGAGACCCAGTACTTC
TRBV30	.	.	TRBJ1-1	CAWSVLSEAFF	TGTGCCTGGAGTGTTTTATCTGAAGCTTTCTTT
TRBV6-1	.	.	TRBJ2-7	CASSEALAGLYEQYF	TGTGCCAGCAGTGAAGCGCTGGCAGGACTCTACGAGCAGTACTTC
TRBV4-1	.	.	TRBJ2-3	CASSQEGPSPDTQYF	TGCGCCAGCAGCCAGGAGGGACCTTCCCCAGATACGCAGTATTTT
TRBV20-1	.	.	TRBJ1-1	CSASSGAPGEAFF	TGCAGTGCTAGTTCGGGAGCCCCCGGTGAAGCTTTCTTT
TRBV7-2	.	.	TRBJ2-3	CASSLLNTRTSTDTQYF	TGTGCCAGCAGCTTACTAAATACTAGGACTAGCACAGATACGCAGTATTTT
TRBV18	.	TRBD1	TRBJ2-7	CASSPVTGTAPYEQYF	TGTGCCAGCTCCCCCGTCACCGGGACAGCCCCATACGAGCAGTACTTC
TRBV4-3	.	.	TRBJ2-1	CASSQDWAGVGEQFF	TGCGCCAGCAGCCAAGATTGGGCAGGGGTCGGGGAGCAGTTCTTC
TRBV2	.	.	TRBJ1-2	CASSAQELHGYTF	TGTGCCAGCAGTGCACAGGAGCTTCATGGCTACACCTTC
TRBV7-2	.	TRBD1	TRBJ1-2	CASSFDRTGFYGYTF	TGTGCCAGCAGCTTCGATCGGACAGGTTTCTATGGCTACACCTTC
TRBV19	few	TRBD1	TRBJ2-7	CASSIASPATGRVYEQYF	TGTGCCAGTAGTATAGCTTCCCCTGCGACAGGGAGAGTCTACGAGCAGTACTTC
TRBV7-9	.	.	TRBJ2-1	CASSLADVGGKGQFF	TGTGCCAGCAGCTTAGCTGATGTAGGAGGAAAGGGGCAGTTCTTC
TRBV19	.	.	TRBJ1-2	CASSIGWQEAGYTF	TGTGCCAGTAGTATAGGATGGCAGGAGGCTGGCTACACCTTC
TRBV6-5	.	.	TRBJ1-1	CASSSQTLNTEAFF	TGTGCCAGCAGTTCTCAGACACTGAACACTGAAGCTTTCTTT
TRBV10-3	.	.	TRBJ1-5	CAISERQGVQPQHF	TGTGCCATCAGTGAGAGACAAGGGGTTCAGCCCCAGCATTTT
TRBV5-6	.	.	TRBJ2-5	CASSWRAARETQYF	TGTGCCAGCAGCTGGAGAGCAGCACGCGAGACCCAGTACTTC
TRBV29-1	.	.	TRBJ2-1	CSAADSSSSYNEQFF	TGCAGCGCTGCGGACAGCTCAAGCTCCTACAATGAGCAGTTCTTC
TRBV5-4	.	TRBD1	TRBJ1-4	CASSVKTGGAGEKLFF	TGTGCCAGCAGCGTCAAAACAGGGGGCGCAGGGGAAAAACTGTTTTTT
TRBV6-2/TRBV6-3	.	TRBD2	TRBJ2-5	CASSSALTSTQETQYF	TGTGCCAGCAGTTCCGCTTTGACTAGCACCCAAGAGACCCAGTACTTC
TRBV28	.	.	TRBJ2-7	CASSPGAADSYEQYF	TGTGCCAGCAGTCCAGGGGCCGCAGACTCCTACGAGCAGTACTTC
TRBV3-1/TRBV3-2	.	TRBD2	TRBJ2-7	CASSLSGNDEQYF	TGTGCCAGCAGCCTTAGCGGGAACGACGAGCAGTACTTC